This entry is about one TCR beta chain. A much larger clone is a single base away; this may be a read error. This sample is part of a study of breast tumors, draining lymph nodes, adjacent tissues. The V gene's germline CDR1 is SEHNR and CDR2 FQNEAQ (reference sequence). The CDR3 totals 16 residues. Breast cancer patients provided tissue from their axillary draining lymph nodes. TCRdb recomputed calls from the multiplex PCR reads with MiXCR, one row per CDR3 protein. Counted here are under 150,000 distinct CDR3 sequences, about 20% occurring once; the ten biggest clones make up less than 4.5%. The V call is TRBV7-9, the J call TRBJ2-5, with D maybe TRBD2 (6 bases). The sequencing sample was made of axillary lymph node tissue. The sequence was collected from a female donor with breast cancer. Some clones in this sample may be carry-over from other donors' samples. The CDR3 region is CASSLSPTGGGGTQHF. The CDR3, as DNA: TGTGCCAGCAGCTTATCCCCCACTGGTGGTGGGGGGACCCAGCACTTC.